This T cell receptor (beta chain) was sequenced for a study of shared T cell receptors in the human thymus. The CDR3 is 16 residues long. V was cut by 4 bases and J by 5 bases, with 20 bases left in between. In germline, CDR1 is SGHVS, CDR2 FNYEAQ. Clones were sequenced by immunoSEQ multiplex PCR, and TCRdb holds only the in-frame ones, with some missing. In the table there are hundreds of thousands of clones, 80% to 90% of which are singletons. The sample was also linked to a second study, of human thymus T cells.

This chain connects TRBV7-6 to TRBJ1-2; possible D gene TRBD1, 6 bases. The specimen was thymocytes. The TCR was taken from a girl under three years old with a congenital heart defect. The CDR3 sequence: CASSSDPGGLGYGYTF. The DNA of the CDR3 is TGTGCCAGCAGCTCAGATCCGGGGGGCCTCGGGTATGGCTACACCTTC.